This T cell receptor beta chain derives from a study of blood T cell repertoires in COVID-19. The CDR3 is 16 amino acids. The V segment lost 6 bases and the J segment 4 bases; nucleotides outside the gene matches: 10. CDR1 is MNHEY and CDR2 is SVGEGT in the germline V gene. The method was immunoSEQ multiplex PCR; TCRdb's version includes in-frame clones alone and lacks a portion of them. Of around 300,000 clones listed, roughly 88% are singletons. The sequence came from a woman aged 30 to 39 who had recovered from COVID-19. The chain carries TRBV6-2 or TRBV6-3 and TRBJ2-1; 9 positions agree with TRBD1. The material sequenced was PBMCs or T cells enriched from blood (not recorded which). The CDR3 DNA is TGTGCCAGCAGCCCTTTACAGGGGGCGAGGTACAATGAGCAGTTCTTC. Its protein is CASSPLQGARYNEQFF.